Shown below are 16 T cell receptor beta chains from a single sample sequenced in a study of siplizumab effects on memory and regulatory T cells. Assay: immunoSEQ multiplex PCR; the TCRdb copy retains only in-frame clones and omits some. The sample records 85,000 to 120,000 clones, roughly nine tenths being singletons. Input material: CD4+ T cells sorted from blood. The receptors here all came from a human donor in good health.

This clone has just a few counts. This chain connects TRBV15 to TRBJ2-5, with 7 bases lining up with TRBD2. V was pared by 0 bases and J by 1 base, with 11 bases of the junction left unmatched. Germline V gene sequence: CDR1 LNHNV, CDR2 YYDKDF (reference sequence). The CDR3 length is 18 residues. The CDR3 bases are TGTGCCACCAGCAGAGATTTGTCATCGGCTAGCGGCCAAGAGACCCAGTACTTC. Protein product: CATSRDLSSASGQETQYF.

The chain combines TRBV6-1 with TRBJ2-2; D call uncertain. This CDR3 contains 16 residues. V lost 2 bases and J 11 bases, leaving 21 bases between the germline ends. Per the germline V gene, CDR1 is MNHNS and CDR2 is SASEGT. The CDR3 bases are TGTGCCAGCAGTGAATTTGCCCGCTTCCTGGCCCGCGAGCTGTTTTTT. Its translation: CASSEFARFLARELFF.

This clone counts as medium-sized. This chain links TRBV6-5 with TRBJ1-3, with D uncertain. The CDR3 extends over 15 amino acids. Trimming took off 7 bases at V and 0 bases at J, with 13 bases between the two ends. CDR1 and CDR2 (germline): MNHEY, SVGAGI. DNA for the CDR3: TGTGCCAGCATGGAGAGCCCTAGCTCTGGAAACACCATATATTTT. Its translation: CASMESPSSGNTIYF.

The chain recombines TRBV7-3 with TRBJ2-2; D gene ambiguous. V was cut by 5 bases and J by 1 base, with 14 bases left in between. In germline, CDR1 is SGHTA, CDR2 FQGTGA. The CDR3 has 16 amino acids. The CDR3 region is CASSLSRPLNTGELFF. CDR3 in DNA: TGTGCCAGCAGCCTATCCCGGCCTCTGAACACCGGGGAGCTGTTTTTT.

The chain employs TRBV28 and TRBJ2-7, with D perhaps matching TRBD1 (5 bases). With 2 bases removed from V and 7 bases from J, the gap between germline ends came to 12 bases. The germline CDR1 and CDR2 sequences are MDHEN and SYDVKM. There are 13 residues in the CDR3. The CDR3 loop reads CASSLGAKREQYF. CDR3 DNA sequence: TGTGCCAGCAGTTTAGGGGCCAAAAGGGAGCAGTACTTC.

CDR3 nucleotide sequence: TGTGCCAGCAGCTTAATAGGGGAAAACGGGACATCATACTACGAGCAGTACTTC. Translated, it gives CASSLIGENGTSYYEQYF. This chain joins TRBV7-3 and TRBJ2-5; D perhaps matches TRBD1 (6 bases). TRBJ2-7 matches the DNA end more closely, so the J call is doubtful. CDR3 size: 18 residues. Germline CDR1 SGHTA, CDR2 FQGTGA.

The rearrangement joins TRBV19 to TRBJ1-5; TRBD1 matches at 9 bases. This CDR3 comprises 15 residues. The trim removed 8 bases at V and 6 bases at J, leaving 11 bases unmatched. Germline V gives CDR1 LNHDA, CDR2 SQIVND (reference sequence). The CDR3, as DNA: TGTGCCAGTTCCCTTGGACAGGGGTTTCGTCAGCCCCAGCATTTT. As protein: CASSLGQGFRQPQHF.

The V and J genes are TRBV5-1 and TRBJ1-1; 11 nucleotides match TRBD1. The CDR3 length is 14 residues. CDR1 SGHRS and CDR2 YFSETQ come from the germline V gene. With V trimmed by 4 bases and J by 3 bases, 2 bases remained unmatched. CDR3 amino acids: CASSVDRGHTEAFF. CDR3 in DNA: TGCGCCAGCAGCGTGGACAGGGGGCACACTGAAGCTTTCTTT.

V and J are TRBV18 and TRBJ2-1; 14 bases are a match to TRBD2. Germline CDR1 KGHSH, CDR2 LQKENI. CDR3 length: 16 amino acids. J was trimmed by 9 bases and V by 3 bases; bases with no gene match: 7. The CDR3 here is CASSPGTSGSIAEQFF. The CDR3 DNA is TGTGCCAGCTCACCCGGGACTAGCGGGAGTATTGCTGAGCAGTTCTTC.

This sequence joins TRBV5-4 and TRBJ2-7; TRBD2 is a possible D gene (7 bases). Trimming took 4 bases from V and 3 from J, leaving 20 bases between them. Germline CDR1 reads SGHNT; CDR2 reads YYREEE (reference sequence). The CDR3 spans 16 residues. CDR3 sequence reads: CASSPRGGRGIYEQYF. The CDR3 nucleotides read TGTGCCAGCAGCCCAAGGGGGGGGCGCGGGATCTACGAGCAGTACTTC.

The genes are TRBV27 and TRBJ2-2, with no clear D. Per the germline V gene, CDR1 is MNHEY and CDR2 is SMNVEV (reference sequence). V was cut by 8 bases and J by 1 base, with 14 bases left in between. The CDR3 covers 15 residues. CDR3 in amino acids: CASLSRWGNTGELFF. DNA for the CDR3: TGTGCCAGCCTCTCCAGATGGGGGAACACCGGGGAGCTGTTTTTT.

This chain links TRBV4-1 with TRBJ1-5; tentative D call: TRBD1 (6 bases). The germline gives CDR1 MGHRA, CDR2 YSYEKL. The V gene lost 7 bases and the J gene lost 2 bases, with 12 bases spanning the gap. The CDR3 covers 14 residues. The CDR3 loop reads CASTPGHGNQPQHF. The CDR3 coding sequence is TGCGCCAGCACCCCGGGACACGGCAATCAGCCCCAGCATTTT.

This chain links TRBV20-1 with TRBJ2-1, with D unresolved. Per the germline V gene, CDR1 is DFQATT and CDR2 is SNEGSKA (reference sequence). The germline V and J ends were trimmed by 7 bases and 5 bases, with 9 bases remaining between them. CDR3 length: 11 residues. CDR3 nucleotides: TGCAGTGGCCAACGACACAATGAGCAGTTCTTC. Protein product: CSGQRHNEQFF.

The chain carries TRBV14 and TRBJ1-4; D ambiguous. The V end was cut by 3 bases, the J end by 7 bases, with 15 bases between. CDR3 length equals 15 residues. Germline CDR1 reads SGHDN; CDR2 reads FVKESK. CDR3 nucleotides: TGTGCCAGCAGCCAGGACCGCATCTATGGTGAAAAACTGTTTTTT. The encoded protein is CASSQDRIYGEKLFF.

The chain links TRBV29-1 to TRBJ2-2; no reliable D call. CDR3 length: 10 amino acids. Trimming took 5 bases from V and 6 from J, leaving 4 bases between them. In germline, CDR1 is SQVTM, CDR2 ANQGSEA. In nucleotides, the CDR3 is TGCAGCGTTCGGGCCGGGGAGCTGTTTTTT. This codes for CSVRAGELFF.

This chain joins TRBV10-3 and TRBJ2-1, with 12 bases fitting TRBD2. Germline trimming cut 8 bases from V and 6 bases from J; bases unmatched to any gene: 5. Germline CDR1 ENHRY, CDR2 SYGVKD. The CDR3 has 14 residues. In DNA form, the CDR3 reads TGTGCCATCTCTAGCGGGAGGGCCCTCAATGAGCAGTTCTTC. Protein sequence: CAISSGRALNEQFF.